One and the same sample provided the 6 T cell receptor beta chains below, sequenced in a study of blood T cells in healthy people across ages. A second PCR of roughly 6 to 12 cycles used a sample-barcoded 5' primer and a J-beta primer mix. TCRdb recomputed calls from the 5' RACE reads with MiXCR, one row per CDR3 protein. The data show over 1,300,000 distinct CDR3 sequences, almost 60% seen once. The sequenced material came from blood. These receptors were obtained from a man aged 18 to 35 in good health.

This clonotype was observed a few times. This chain's CDR3 is CASSEFRERNNYGYTF. As DNA, the CDR3 is TGTGCCAGCAGTGAATTTCGGGAACGGAATAACTATGGCTACACCTTC. The genes are TRBV25-1 and TRBJ1-2; the D is unclear. The CDR3 is 16 amino acids. Trimming cost V 1 base and J 1 base, with 13 bases left between them. Germline assignment: CDR1 MGHDK and CDR2 SYGVNS.

V is TRBV4-2 and J is TRBJ1-2, with TRBD1 matching 9 bases. The CDR3 covers 17 residues. V shed 2 bases, J shed 3 bases, and the junction held 10 bases outside the gene matches. The germline V gene encodes CDR1 LGHNA and CDR2 YNFKEQ. The CDR3 loop is CASSQIPNRDRDYGYTF. The CDR3 nucleotides are TGTGCCAGCAGCCAAATACCAAACCGGGACAGGGACTATGGCTACACCTTC.

This clonotype appeared a few times. The V call is TRBV6-6, the J call TRBJ1-4; a possible D gene is TRBD1 (5 bases). V gave up 6 bases and J gave up 2 bases, with 10 bases separating them. The CDR3 is 14 residues long. Germline CDR1 is MNHNY and CDR2 is SVGAGI (reference sequence). DNA of the CDR3: TGTGCCAGCAGCTGGACAAGGACTAATGAAAAACTGTTTTTT. Its translation: CASSWTRTNEKLFF.

This chain uses TRBV2 with TRBJ2-2; a possible D gene is TRBD2 (5 bases). Trimming left V 0 bases short and J 5 bases short, with 7 bases between. Germline V gene lookup returns CDR1 SNHLY and CDR2 FYNNEI. The CDR3 loop spans 14 amino acids. This chain's CDR3 is CASSEALATGELFF. The CDR3 nucleotides are TGTGCCAGCAGTGAAGCGCTAGCAACCGGGGAGCTGTTTTTT. Looking up the rest from reference TRBV2 and TRBJ2-2 gives the full variable domain: EPEVTQTPSHQVTQMGQEVILRCVPISNHLYFYWYRQILGQKVEFLVSFYNNEISEKSEIFDDQFSVERPDGSNFTLKIRSTKLEDSAMYFCASSEALATGELFFGEGSRLTVL.

The table lists this clonotype with a few counts. This chain links TRBV5-1 with TRBJ1-1; perhaps TRBD1 as D (6 bases). Per germline, CDR1 SGHRS and CDR2 YFSETQ. The CDR3 has 16 amino acids. The ends were cut back, 0 bases at V and 3 bases at J, with 15 bases in the middle. The CDR3 loop reads CASSLDRGGRDTEAFF. The CDR3 DNA is TGCGCCAGCAGCTTGGATCGAGGGGGGAGGGACACTGAAGCTTTCTTT.

The chain links TRBV28 to TRBJ1-3; a possible D gene is TRBD1 (6 bases). Germline V gene data show CDR1 as MDHEN and CDR2 as SYDVKM. The CDR3 extends over 16 amino acids. V was shortened by 5 bases and J by 4 bases, with 18 bases between the two germline ends. CDR3 sequence: CASSRIKTGLGNTIYF. DNA of the CDR3: TGTGCCAGCAGTCGTATAAAAACAGGGCTCGGAAACACCATATATTTT.